The present TCR beta chain was sequenced within a study of cytomegalovirus exposure and HLA in healthy donors. Study-wide results and limits: CMV antigen specificity of three CMV-associated chains was confirmed in vitro. When analyzed later, a missense DCLRE1C variant was found to be linked to TCR beta V- and J-gene trimming. Beyond CMV serostatus, there was no information to go on about immune exposure.

The trim removed 6 bases at V and 7 bases at J, leaving 1 base unmatched. From germline, CDR1 is SGHAT and CDR2 FQNNGV. The CDR3 has 11 amino acids. Vbeta (60) and Jbeta (13) primers were used in the PCR. Assay: immunoSEQ multiplex PCR; the TCRdb copy retains only in-frame clones and omits some. The sample carries about 37,000 clones, about four fifths recorded once. In the case of this clone: Its antigen remains unknown.

Sequenced: PBMCs. This TCR was sampled from a woman in her 40s in good health and CMV-seronegative. This chain connects TRBV11-2 to TRBJ1-1; 8 bases map to TRBD1. DNA for the CDR3: TGTGCCAGCAGACAGGGGGGTGAAGCTTTCTTT. This sequence encodes CASRQGGEAFF.